These 5 T cell receptor beta chains were sequenced from one sample in a study of blood T cell repertoires in COVID-19. The repertoire was sequenced with immunoSEQ multiplex PCR; TCRdb's copy has only in-frame clones and lacks some. The table includes about 80,000 clones, roughly 88% detected once. The source material was peripheral blood. These receptors were obtained from a woman older than 75 with acute or convalescent COVID-19.

The genes are TRBV10-3 and TRBJ2-1; 11 bases fit TRBD1. Germline V gene data show CDR1 as ENHRY and CDR2 as SYGVKD. The junction had 6 bases not matched to a gene; V was cut back by 10 bases and J by 7 bases. CDR3 length equals 13 residues. CDR3 region: CATGQGALNEQFF. The DNA of the CDR3 is TGTGCCACAGGACAGGGGGCCCTAAATGAGCAGTTCTTC.

This clone showed up just once. The chain is built from TRBV29-1 and TRBJ2-5, with 8 positions matching TRBD1. V trimming: 7 bases; J trimming: 5 bases; junction bases outside the gene matches: 6. CDR3 length: 12 residues. From germline, CDR1 is SQVTM and CDR2 ANQGSEA. The CDR3 coding sequence is TGCAGCGCTTCCAGGGGGCCGGAGACCCAGTACTTC. Translated, it gives CSASRGPETQYF.

V and J are TRBV9 and TRBJ2-2; TRBD1 matches 11 bases. Germline CDR1 SGDLS, CDR2 YYNGEE. This CDR3 region has 15 residues. J gave up 7 bases and V 3 bases, and 5 bases lay outside the gene matches. The CDR3 loop is CASSGGTGGGGELFF. DNA of the CDR3: TGTGCCAGCAGCGGCGGGACAGGGGGTGGCGGGGAGCTGTTTTTT.

The V gene is TRBV20-1, the J gene TRBJ2-2, with D unclear. Trimming removed 3 bases at V and 2 bases at J, with 16 bases between. This CDR3 comprises 16 residues. Germline-derived CDR1 and CDR2 are DFQATT and SNEGSKA (reference sequence). In DNA form, the CDR3 reads TGCAGTGCTAGTAGGTCATCGACTTTAAACACCGGGGAGCTGTTTTTT. It translates to CSASRSSTLNTGELFF.

This sequence joins TRBV7-2 and TRBJ2-1, with 8 bases aligning to TRBD2. Germline CDR1 and CDR2: SGHTA and FQGNSA. CDR3 length: 14 amino acids. J lost 7 bases, V lost 5 bases, and 7 bases had no gene match. CDR3 in DNA: TGTGCCAGCAGCCGTCCCGGGACTAGGAATGAGCAGTTCTTC. Its protein is CASSRPGTRNEQFF.